This entry lists 7 T cell receptor beta chains sequenced from one sample in a study of OX40 agonist ivuxolimab in advanced cancers. Sequencing used immunoSEQ multiplex PCR; TCRdb keeps in-frame clones, though not all of them. The top ten clones hold more than 15% of a sample with over 55,000 clones, over 90% of them seen once. The sample consisted of CD4+ or CD8+ T cells sorted from blood, taken in a trial of the OX40 agonist ivuxolimab. Every receptor here comes from an adult with an advanced solid tumor such as melanoma, head and neck, liver or kidney cancer.

The chain combines TRBV29-1 with TRBJ2-1; D is perhaps TRBD1 or TRBD2 (6 bases each). Germline V gene sequence: CDR1 SQVTM, CDR2 ANQGSEA. Trimming took off 4 bases at V and 7 bases at J, with 20 bases between the two ends. The CDR3 sequence is 15 residues long. The CDR3 region has the DNA TGCAGCGTTGCCTCCGGGGACAACCGGGGGAATGAGCAGTTCTTC. Encoded protein: CSVASGDNRGNEQFF.

The rearrangement links TRBV4-1 to TRBJ1-3; D unclear. Germline V gene data show CDR1 as MGHRA and CDR2 as YSYEKL. CDR3 size: 12 residues. The V end was cut by 3 bases, the J end by 8 bases, with 8 bases between. Written as DNA, the CDR3 is TGCGCCAGCAGCCACGGCGGGGACACCATATATTTT. This sequence encodes CASSHGGDTIYF.

The CDR3 nucleotides are TGTGCCAGCAGTTACGGGGCAACTGAAGCTTTCTTT. Protein product: CASSYGATEAFF. The gene calls are TRBV6-5 and TRBJ1-1; D may be TRBD1 (5 bases). The CDR3 has 12 amino acids. The germline gives CDR1 MNHEY, CDR2 SVGAGI. Trimming took off 2 bases at V and 5 bases at J, with 6 bases between the two ends.

The V call is TRBV6-5, the J call TRBJ2-1, with TRBD2 as a possible D gene (6 bases). This CDR3 region has 14 residues. Germline CDR1 and CDR2: MNHEY and SVGAGI. Trimming cost V 0 bases and J 4 bases, with 7 bases left between them. The CDR3 region is CASSYSGGYNEQFF. The CDR3 DNA sequence: TGTGCCAGCAGTTACTCGGGGGGTTACAATGAGCAGTTCTTC.

The chain is built from TRBV15 and TRBJ2-6; no firm D call. CDR1 and CDR2 from the germline V gene are LNHNV and YYDKDF (reference sequence). The ends were cut back, 0 bases at V and 4 bases at J, with 7 bases in the middle. The CDR3 loop spans 15 amino acids. The CDR3 DNA reads TGTGCCACCAGCAGAGAGGCGAGCGGGGCCAACGTCCTGACTTTC. It yields the protein CATSREASGANVLTF.

The J gene is TRBJ2-6, the V gene TRBV6-4; TRBD1 aligns across 7 bases. CDR3 length: 15 residues. Germline lookup yields CDR1 MRHNA and CDR2 SNTAGT. The V gene end was trimmed by 5 bases and the J gene end by 4 bases; junction bases not matched to a gene: 5. The DNA for the CDR3 is TGTGCCAGCAGTTCAGACAGGGACGGGGCCAACGTCCTGACTTTC. It is translated as CASSSDRDGANVLTF.

The rearrangement uses TRBV27 and TRBJ1-1; no clear D gene. CDR1 and CDR2 (germline): MNHEY, SMNVEV (reference sequence). This CDR3 is built from 13 residues. V dropped 6 bases and J dropped 5 bases, with 13 bases sitting between them. CDR3 nucleotides: TGTGCCAGCAGCCAAAGGGCTGATACTGAAGCTTTCTTT. Its protein product is CASSQRADTEAFF.